The present T cell receptor beta chain was sequenced within a study of T-cell memory formation after mild COVID-19. Study findings and constraints: SARS-CoV-2 specificity of second-wave clones peaking day 37 was unconfirmed. There were some responding clones in pre-infection memory, which suggested that cross-reactive memory had joined.

This clonotype has ten or more counts. Its matching antigen is unknown. Constant-segment-primed 5'RACE gave TCR alpha and TCR beta cDNA libraries with sample barcodes and UMIs. Each CDR3 protein is one row after TCRdb ran MiXCR on the 5' RACE reads. The sample yields 400,000 to 500,000 distinct CDR3 sequences, 24% seen once. There are 15 residues in the CDR3. Trimming took 0 bases from V and 5 from J, leaving 14 bases between them. CDR1 and CDR2 (germline): SGDLS, YYNGEE. The receptor's source is an adult woman who had mild COVID-19 (a few samples of this study predate the infection). Cell type and time point are not known. V gene TRBV9 combines with J gene TRBJ2-5; TRBD1 or TRBD2 may be the D gene (6 bases each). The sample was PBMCs or a T cell subset sorted from them (not recorded which). CDR3 amino acids: CASSVVTGAGETQYF. CDR3 sequence (DNA): TGTGCCAGCAGCGTAGTGACGGGGGCCGGGGAGACCCAGTACTTC.